This is a list of T cell receptor beta chains from one sample in a study of OX40 agonist ivuxolimab in advanced cancers. Generated by immunoSEQ multiplex PCR, the TCRdb table keeps only in-frame clones and is missing some. The sample consists of 25,000 to 35,000 clones, less than 90% of them appearing once. Material: CD4+ or CD8+ T cells sorted from blood, obtained in a trial of the OX40 agonist ivuxolimab. The receptors here all came from an adult with an advanced solid tumor such as melanoma, head and neck, liver or kidney cancer. Each CDR3 is given with its conserved first and last residue. The D gene is left open where the match is weak. Where a row states a size, it is once, few, many or the class of an expanded clone; other rows omit it.

>TRBV6-1|TRBJ1-6|NA|NA
TGTGCCAGCAGTGAAAAACAACAACAACCCCTCCACTTT
CASSEKQQQPLHF
>TRBV7-2|TRBJ2-1|TRBD1|few
TGTGCCAGCAGCTTAGTTCATACAGGGGGTCTGCAGTTCTTC
CASSLVHTGGLQFF
>TRBV14|TRBJ1-2|NA|NA
TGTGCCAGCAGCTCGGACAGCTTGTATGGCTACACCTTC
CASSSDSLYGYTF
>TRBV5-1|TRBJ1-4|NA|NA
TGCGCCAGCAGGCCTCCGTTACAGGGTGGGATTGAAAAACTGTTTTTT
CASRPPLQGGIEKLFF
>TRBV6-4|TRBJ2-1|NA|NA
TGTGCCAGCAGTGACTATGGAGGAGGACACAATGAGCAGTTCTTC
CASSDYGGGHNEQFF
>TRBV6-1|TRBJ2-7|NA|NA
TGTGCCAGCCTGGGAGCAGCTGGGCAGTACTTC
CASLGAAGQYF
>TRBV9|TRBJ2-7|TRBD2|NA
TGTGCCAGCAGCGTAGGGGGACTAGCTAGCGCCTACGAGCAGTACTTC
CASSVGGLASAYEQYF
>TRBV2|TRBJ1-1|TRBD1|NA
TGTGCCAGGACAACAGGGGAGGGGGCTGAAGCTTTCTTT
CARTTGEGAEAFF
>TRBV6-6|TRBJ2-7|NA|NA
TGTGCCAGCACCGCACTCTACGAGCAGTACTTC
CASTALYEQYF
>TRBV7-9|TRBJ2-3|NA|NA
TGTGCCAGCACCCTTTCCTTGGACGCCATCACAGATACGCAGTATTTT
CASTLSLDAITDTQYF
>TRBV5-1|TRBJ2-7|TRBD2|NA
TGCGCCAGCAGCTTGAGTATTACGACGTCTAGCGGGGGCACCTACGAGCAGTACTTC
CASSLSITTSSGGTYEQYF
>TRBV6-5|TRBJ1-2|TRBD1|NA
TGTGCCAGCAGGGGCAGGGGGTTGGGCTATGGCTACACCTTC
CASRGRGLGYGYTF
>TRBV7-3|TRBJ2-2|NA|NA
TGTGCCAGCAGCTTAAGTCCAGCGGGTGGCGGGGAGCTGTTTTTT
CASSLSPAGGGELFF
>TRBV5-6|TRBJ1-2|NA|NA
TGTGCCAGCAGCTTGATGACATCCGGATTATACTATGGCTACACCTTC
CASSLMTSGLYYGYTF
>TRBV7-3|TRBJ2-1|NA|NA
TGTGCCAGCAGCTTAACAGGGGGGGACTCCTACAATGAGCAGTTCTTC
CASSLTGGDSYNEQFF
>TRBV27|TRBJ1-1|TRBD1|NA
TGTGCCAGCAGCCTTCCGGGACAGGGGGAGGCTTTCTTT
CASSLPGQGEAFF